Included here is one T cell receptor beta chain sequence, with context. What it recognizes is unknown. The record originates from a study of blood T cells in healthy people across ages. The study's findings and limits: Relative to aged donors, long-lived donors carried more naive CD4+ cells and displayed higher diversity. Roughly linear declines in TCR beta diversity per million T cells occurred with age.

Alongside a J-beta primer mix, a sample-barcoded 5' primer served in a second PCR lasting 7 to 11 cycles. TCRdb reanalysed the 5' RACE reads using MiXCR and keeps one entry per CDR3 protein. The repertoire has about 780,000 distinct CDR3 sequences, less than 60% of them found once; the top ten carry 15% to 20%. Trimming cost V 1 base and J 6 bases, with 16 bases left between them. Germline-derived CDR1 and CDR2 are SGHNT and YENEEA. The CDR3 runs to 15 residues. Isolation of PBMCs gave at least 6 million cells per sample. Each sample provided at least 6 micrograms of extracted total RNA. Sequenced input: blood. The clonotype originates from a man older than 75 in good health. The V and J genes are TRBV11-3 and TRBJ2-7, with D perhaps being TRBD1 or TRBD2 (5 bases each). DNA for the CDR3: TGTGCCAGCAGCTTAGTCTCGGGACCCGAAACCGAGCAGTACTTC. It translates to CASSLVSGPETEQYF.